Given below is one TCR beta chain in context. Its antigen specificity is not known. The input lacks base qualities; no much larger clone sits a single base away. The treatment or condition label, read with the paper, signifies: oral pan-JAK inhibitor, 5-10 mg twice daily. Lesional scalp punch biopsies and peripheral blood were obtained from alopecia areata patients. After PBMCs were isolated by density centrifugation and stained for CD3, CD4 and CD8, a FACSAria was used to sort CD4+ and CD8+ T cells. Including cysteine and phenylalanine, the CDR3 has 13 amino acids. The CDR3 DNA has 39 bases and is translated from base 1. According to the germline V gene (reference sequence), CDR1 reads SEHNR and CDR2 reads FQNEAQ. The trim is 5 bases for V and 5 bases for J, with a gap of 12 bases between the germline ends. This entry belongs to a study of CD8+ T cells in alopecia areata (dated by TCRdb to 2016 to 2019). Study-level background: The treated patients, all with moderate-to-severe alopecia areata, were enrolled in an open-label pilot trial of oral tofacitinib given at 5 to 10 mg twice daily. Tofacitinib was administered for 6 to 18 months, and 6 months of follow-up off drug were then conducted to assess delayed response and recurrence. In treated patients, disease severity was measured using the SALT score, which gives the percentage of scalp surface area affected. To study T cell clonal expansion in alopecia areata, the researchers applied high-throughput TCRbeta sequencing to both the C3H/HeJ mouse model and human patients. Scalp tissue and sorted CD4+ and CD8+ peripheral blood T cells from patchy and totalis/universalis alopecia areata patients and from healthy controls were covered by human TCRbeta sequencing. Patients on tofacitinib were biopsied at baseline and after 4 and 24 weeks of treatment, and several of the patients also had a later scalp biopsy. Clonality in the scalp was compared among normal scalp (n=4), patchy alopecia areata scalp (n=8), and alopecia totalis/universalis scalp (n=8). RNA was extracted with the PAXgene miRNA kit for fixed scalp, the miRNeasy kit for PBMCs, and the RNeasy kit for mouse skin. TCRbeta CDR3 regions were amplified by immunoSEQ multiplex PCR using 35 Vbeta forward and 13 Jbeta reverse primers. What the study reported, not specific to this receptor: The treated cohort was small, with a single nonresponder, so links between baseline CD8+ expansion and response need larger studies. Higher clonality and more expanded CD8+ clones were observed in lesional scalp than in normal scalp, particularly in alopecia totalis/universalis, a finding suggestive of antigenic drive. Unlike mouse skin, where gammadelta T cells dominate, normal human skin contains resident alphabeta T cells that get sequenced too, which complicates analysis of the scalp TCR repertoire. With tofacitinib, both scalp clonality and the number of expanded CD8+ clones among the top 100 scalp clones went down significantly. Compared with mice, TCR sequences shared between patients were less clear, possibly partly because of HLA diversity across the patient population. Many expanded lesional clones were found to persist in scalp and blood during tofacitinib treatment, and relapse after treatment cessation may be partly explained by this persistence.

The library was prepared using the immunoSEQ multiplex PCR assay. RNA was extracted from all samples and reverse transcribed into cDNA as template for TCR sequencing. SuperScript III was used for first-strand cDNA synthesis, primed with a 2:1 mix of oligo-dT and random hexamers. A synthetic immune receptor repertoire was used to assess amplification bias, and residual bias was removed computationally. In the authors' own workflow: After raw reads were preprocessed to remove errors, the CDR3 was defined following IMGT conventions as running from the conserved cysteine to phenylalanine. To get clonality, Shannon entropy was normalized by log2 of the number of productive unique TCRs and the result was subtracted from 1. Whether scalp clones were CD4 or CD8 was inferred by matching scalp TCRbeta sequences against CD4 and CD8 repertoires sorted from blood. TCRdb obtained this table from immuneACCESS and retained in-frame rearrangements with V and J assigned. These tables miss some clones; where compared with another copy, unresolved V genes account for less than half of the shortfall, and the remainder is unexplained. The V and J calls and clone size were taken over from that table, and D and trimming were inferred from the DNA. The sample contains about 200,000 clones, around three fifths of them found a single time. The ten largest clones represent roughly 1.3% of the sample.

The V and J genes are TRBV7-9 and TRBJ2-5, with a tentative D gene TRBD1 over 7 matching bases. This receptor was obtained from a human donor with alopecia areata. The specimen was CD4+ T cells sorted from blood, collected at week 49, from a patient treated with tofacitinib. The DNA sequence is as follows: TGTGCCAGCAGCCGCAGGGGGAGGGAGACCCAGTACTTC. This yields the protein CASSRRGRETQYF. When the CDR3 is completed using the reference TRBV7-9 and TRBJ2-5 genes on either side, the full variable domain is DTGVSQNPRHKITKRGQNVTFRCDPISEHNRLYWYRQTLGQGPEFLTYFQNEAQLEKSRLLSDRFSAERPKGSFSTLEIQRTEQGDSAMYLCASSRRGRETQYFGPGTRLLVL.